The next 10 T cell receptor beta chains were all read from a single sample in a study of cytomegalovirus exposure and HLA in healthy donors. Amplification used 60 Vbeta primers and 13 Jbeta primers. Clones were read by immunoSEQ multiplex PCR, and TCRdb kept only the in-frame ones, dropping some. The table shows about 120,000 clones, with around 73% occurring only once. Input material: PBMCs. Receptors were obtained from a female donor in good health and CMV-seronegative.

The chain uses TRBV28 and TRBJ2-1; TRBD2 might be the D (5 bases). CDR1 is MDHEN and CDR2 is SYDVKM in the germline V gene. The germline V and J ends were trimmed by 2 bases and 0 bases, with 11 bases remaining between them. The CDR3 runs to 16 residues. The CDR3 loop reads CASSLRTSGSYNEQFF. The CDR3 bases are TGTGCCAGCAGTTTAAGGACTTCAGGCTCCTACAATGAGCAGTTCTTC.

This clone has just a few counts. The V and J genes are TRBV9 and TRBJ2-3; 10 bases align to TRBD2. Unmatched junction bases numbered 3, after V lost 0 bases and J lost 2 bases. The CDR3 loop spans 16 amino acids. The germline V gene has CDR1 SGDLS and CDR2 YYNGEE. CDR3 residues: CASSVALAGVTDTQYF. Here the CDR3 DNA reads TGTGCCAGCAGCGTAGCTCTAGCGGGAGTCACAGATACGCAGTATTTT. The full variable domain, completed using reference TRBV9 and TRBJ2-3, is DSGVTQTPKHLITATGQRVTLRCSPRSGDLSVYWYQQSLDQGLQFLIQYYNGEERAKGNILERFSAQQFPDLHSELNLSSLELGDSALYFCASSVALAGVTDTQYFGPGTRLTVL.

The chain couples TRBV11-3 to TRBJ2-7, with D perhaps matching TRBD1 (6 bases). Trimming removed 3 bases at V and 7 bases at J, with 19 bases between. The CDR3 spans 15 residues. Per germline, CDR1 SGHNT and CDR2 YENEEA. The CDR3 loop reads CASSFGVTGREEQYF. In DNA, the CDR3 is TGTGCCAGCAGCTTCGGTGTAACAGGGCGCGAAGAGCAGTACTTC.

This clone was seen only a few times. The chain recombines TRBV7-2 with TRBJ1-2, with a possible D match to TRBD1 (6 bases). Trimming pared 3 bases from V and 7 bases from J, leaving 12 bases between. Germline values: CDR1 SGHTA, CDR2 FQGNSA. This CDR3 is built from 13 residues. CDR3 coding DNA: TGTGCCAGCAGCTTTGCCCTCAGGGGTGGCTACACCTTC. This codes for CASSFALRGGYTF.

V and J are TRBV29-1 and TRBJ1-2; 10 nucleotides line up with TRBD1. This CDR3 contains 19 residues. Germline V CDR1 and CDR2: SQVTM, ANQGSEA. V shed 4 bases, J shed 4 bases, and the junction held 21 bases outside the gene matches. CDR3 DNA: TGCAGCGTTGCTTTGACCTCCGGGACAGGGGTGACTCTAGGCTATGGCTACACCTTC. Protein sequence: CSVALTSGTGVTLGYGYTF.

J is TRBJ1-2 and V is TRBV28, with D hard to call. V gave up 4 bases and J gave up 4 bases, with 13 bases separating them. Looked up from germline, CDR1 is MDHEN and CDR2 is SYDVKM. This CDR3 is built from 14 residues. The CDR3 nucleotides read TGTGCCAGCAGTTATTCGGGATCTGGCTATGGCTACACCTTC. Protein sequence: CASSYSGSGYGYTF.

The V gene is TRBV7-9, the J gene TRBJ2-1; the match to TRBD1 covers 7 bases. J lost 4 bases, V lost 2 bases, and 5 bases had no gene match. The CDR3 length is 15 residues. Germline V lookup: CDR1 SEHNR, CDR2 FQNEAQ (reference sequence). CDR3 in DNA: TGTGCCAGCAGCTTAACGGACAGGAGTTACAATGAGCAGTTCTTC. This sequence encodes CASSLTDRSYNEQFF.

In its sample, this clone was seen once. Different DNA sequences within this sample yield the same CDR3. The rearrangement uses TRBV18 and TRBJ1-1; 10 nucleotides align to TRBD1. V lost 6 bases to trimming and J lost 5 bases; unmatched junction nucleotides: 6. There are 14 residues in the CDR3. CDR1 and CDR2 from the germline V gene are KGHSH and LQKENI. CDR3 DNA: TGTGCCAGCTCCCCCGGGACAGGGGATACTGAAGCTTTCTTT. Residues: CASSPGTGDTEAFF.

The rearrangement joins TRBV5-8 to TRBJ1-4; maybe TRBD1 (6 bases). Looked up from germline, CDR1 is SGHTS and CDR2 is YDEGEE. V lost 0 bases, J lost 4 bases, and 10 bases lay in between. This CDR3 comprises 15 residues. CDR3 in amino acids: CASSLGPGVNEKLFF. DNA of the CDR3: TGTGCCAGCAGCTTGGGGCCAGGGGTTAATGAAAAACTGTTTTTT.

The rearrangement links TRBV28 to TRBJ2-5; D gene uncertain. The assigned J gene may be wrong: the sequence end matches TRBJ2-7 better. The CDR3 covers 13 residues. CDR1 is MDHEN, CDR2 SYDVKM, per germline. The CDR3 here is CASSVPGSYEQYF. CDR3 nucleotides: TGTGCCAGCAGTGTACCAGGATCCTACGAGCAGTACTTC.